This T cell receptor (beta chain) derives from a study of spatial heterogeneity in lung cancer. Study context: Patients with untreated early-stage non-small cell lung cancer, numbering 72, were the donors. Researchers sequenced follow-up PBMC samples if they had them, and these came a median of approximately 2 years after resection.

The table lists this clonotype with many counts. Its specificity is not known. Study results and caveats: TCRs found ubiquitously expanded in tumor appeared in blood more at resection than at follow-up.

Time point reported: blood at routine non-recurrence follow-up after resection. Unsorted whole RNA from tumor, nontumor lung or frozen PBMC underwent sequencing. The library protocol tagged each TCR cDNA with a unique molecular identifier. TCRdb fed the 5' RACE reads into MiXCR, producing one record per CDR3 protein. Among more than 95,000 distinct CDR3 sequences listed, 9% to 15% were seen once. Trimming shortened V by 9 bases and J by 1 base, and 9 bases separated the two germline ends. This CDR3 contains 12 residues. The germline V gene has CDR1 SNHLY and CDR2 FYNNEI. The chain couples TRBV2 to TRBJ1-2; D unclear. The sequenced sample was PBMCs, obtained at follow-up. This clonotype was obtained from a male donor with early-stage non-small cell lung cancer. The CDR3 sequence is CASATSNYGYTF. DNA of the CDR3: TGTGCCAGTGCAACCAGTAACTATGGCTACACCTTC.